This TCR beta chain was recorded in a study of control samples from healthy donors and cancer patients. The table came from immunoSEQ multiplex PCR; TCRdb's copy has only in-frame clones and leaves some out. The sample lists 85,000 to 110,000 clones, around 88% occurring once. The CDR3 contains 15 residues. The V end was cut by 8 bases, the J end by 2 bases, with 16 bases between. Germline lookup yields CDR1 MGHDK and CDR2 SYGVNS. The material sequenced was PBMCs. The receptor was isolated from a man between 60 and 75 years old with lung cancer. The gene calls are TRBV25-1 and TRBJ2-1; possible D gene TRBD1, 7 bases. CDR3 amino acids: CASGRGTAAYNEQFF. The CDR3 nucleotides read TGTGCCAGCGGCCGGGGGACAGCTGCCTACAATGAGCAGTTCTTC. Full variable domain (remainder filled in from reference TRBV25-1 and TRBJ2-1): EADIYQTPRYLVIGTGKKITLECSQTMGHDKMYWYQQDPGMELHLIHYSYGVNSTEKGDLSSESTVSRIRTEHFPLTLESARPSHTSQYLCASGRGTAAYNEQFFGPGTRLTVL.